Each of the 32 T cell receptor beta chains below was sequenced from the same sample in a study of beta chain features in type 1 diabetes. Study-level results: Shortening that was moderate but significant affected the TCRB CDR3s of Type 1 diabetes patients in all four CD4+ subsets.

Which antigens these TCRs recognize remains unknown. The isolated RNA, all of it, was reverse transcribed, so expressed TCRB transcripts were what got sequenced. TCRdb's copy holds only in-frame clones and misses some; the assay was immunoSEQ multiplex PCR. The table has 310,000 or so clones, 15% seen once. Sequencing was carried out using naive CD4+ T cells from blood. The receptors were gathered from a man younger than 30 with type 1 diabetes.

This clone was seen more than once but under ten times. This chain uses TRBV10-3 with TRBJ2-7, with a possible D match to TRBD2 (6 bases). The CDR3 covers 14 residues. V was cut by 7 bases and J by 6 bases, with 19 bases left in between. In germline, CDR1 is ENHRY, CDR2 SYGVKD. CDR3 in amino acids: CAITPTSLQGEQYF. The CDR3 DNA reads TGTGCCATCACCCCGACTAGTCTCCAGGGCGAGCAGTACTTC.

In its sample, this clone was seen a few times. The chain employs TRBV6-5 and TRBJ2-7; no firm D call. The V and J ends lost 4 bases and 7 bases respectively, with 17 bases between them. CDR3 size: 14 residues. Germline V CDR1 and CDR2: MNHEY, SVGAGI. CDR3 protein: CASSSRLVVEEQYF. DNA of the CDR3: TGTGCCAGCAGTTCGAGACTGGTCGTGGAAGAGCAGTACTTC.

This clone occurred a few times. The chain has TRBV29-1 and TRBJ2-3; a weak D match, TRBD1 (6 bases). CDR1 is SQVTM, CDR2 ANQGSEA, per germline. This CDR3 is 11 amino acids long. Trimming removed 5 bases at V and 3 bases at J, with 6 bases between. The DNA for the CDR3 is TGCAGCGTTACAGGGACAGATACGCAGTATTTT. Protein: CSVTGTDTQYF.

The V call is TRBV28, the J call TRBJ2-3, with TRBD1 matching over 7 bases. Per germline, CDR1 MDHEN and CDR2 SYDVKM. J gave up 2 bases and V 4 bases, and 3 bases lay outside the gene matches. The CDR3 runs to 14 residues. The chain's CDR3 is CASSSGQITDTQYF. DNA of the CDR3: TGTGCCAGCAGTTCGGGACAGATCACAGATACGCAGTATTTT.

This clone was seen a single time. The chain recombines TRBV6-4 with TRBJ1-2; TRBD1 is a possible D gene (5 bases). CDR3 length: 13 residues. The V gene's germline CDR1 is MRHNA and CDR2 SNTAGT. Trimming stripped 9 bases from V and 10 bases from J, with 21 bases between. The CDR3 sequence: CASAYRTTLDYTF. In DNA form, the CDR3 reads TGTGCCAGTGCGTACAGGACTACCCTAGACTACACCTTC.

The sample holds a few counts of this clone. The CDR3 sequence: CASSQYDRGVYGYTF. CDR3 coding DNA: TGTGCCAGCAGCCAGTATGACAGGGGAGTCTATGGCTACACCTTC. This sequence joins TRBV7-2 and TRBJ1-2, with TRBD1 identical over 8 bases. Germline V lookup: CDR1 SGHTA, CDR2 FQGNSA. The ends lost 5 bases at V and 4 bases at J; junction bases unmatched: 9. This CDR3 is 15 amino acids long.

This rearrangement joins TRBV6-5 to TRBJ2-3; 7 nucleotides align to TRBD2. The germline V gene has CDR1 MNHEY and CDR2 SVGAGI. This CDR3 has 15 amino acids. With V trimmed by 5 bases and J by 0 bases, 5 bases remained unmatched. This CDR3 is CASSLIAGSTDTQYF. Written as DNA, the CDR3 is TGTGCCAGCAGTCTAATAGCGGGCAGCACAGATACGCAGTATTTT.

This clone has more than one count but fewer than ten. The chain is built from TRBV5-4 and TRBJ2-3, with 7 bases aligning to TRBD1. CDR1 is SGHNT, CDR2 YYREEE, per germline (reference sequence). The V segment lost 4 bases and the J segment 0 bases; nucleotides outside the gene matches: 5. The CDR3 spans 15 residues. CDR3 protein: CASSTKQGSTDTQYF. DNA for the CDR3: TGTGCCAGCAGCACCAAACAGGGGAGCACAGATACGCAGTATTTT.

This rearrangement joins TRBV25-1 to TRBJ2-1; 8 positions agree with TRBD2. CDR1 MGHDK and CDR2 SYGVNS come from the germline V gene. J was trimmed by 4 bases and V by 5 bases; bases with no gene match: 13. The CDR3 is made up of 17 amino acids. DNA for the CDR3: TGTGCCAGCAGTTCGCGCGGGGGGCTTCCGACTTACAATGAGCAGTTCTTC. Amino acid sequence: CASSSRGGLPTYNEQFF. Using reference TRBV25-1 and TRBJ2-1 for the parts outside the CDR3, the full variable domain is EADIYQTPRYLVIGTGKKITLECSQTMGHDKMYWYQQDPGMELHLIHYSYGVNSTEKGDLSSESTVSRIRTEHFPLTLESARPSHTSQYLCASSSRGGLPTYNEQFFGPGTRLTVL.

Points on this clone: The same CDR3 also results from other DNA sequences found in this sample. This chain uses TRBV30 with TRBJ1-1; TRBD1 is a possible D gene (5 bases). The CDR3 runs to 13 residues. Trimming took off 0 bases at V and 2 bases at J, with 7 bases between the two ends. The germline CDR1 and CDR2 sequences are GTSNPN and SVGIG (reference sequence). For the CDR3, the DNA is TGTGCCTGGAGTGTAGGGGTTAACACTGAAGCTTTCTTT. This gives the protein CAWSVGVNTEAFF. The variable domain in full, completed from reference TRBV30 and TRBJ1-1, reads SQTIHQWPATLVQPVGSPLSLECTVEGTSNPNLYWYRQAAGRGLQLLFYSVGIGQISSEVPQNLSASRPQDRQFILSSKKLLLSDSGFYLCAWSVGVNTEAFFGQGTRLTVV.

Only a few counts were recorded for this clone. V gene TRBV5-1 combines with J gene TRBJ2-7; 10 bases match TRBD1. The germline V gene encodes CDR1 SGHRS and CDR2 YFSETQ. The CDR3 length is 16 residues. J lost 1 base, V lost 3 bases, and 7 bases had no gene match. The chain's CDR3 is CASSSAGQGVSYEQYF. For the CDR3, the DNA is TGCGCCAGCAGCTCGGCCGGACAGGGGGTTTCCTACGAGCAGTACTTC.

This rearrangement joins TRBV10-3 to TRBJ1-1; the match to TRBD1 covers 8 bases. The germline V gene encodes CDR1 ENHRY and CDR2 SYGVKD. V lost 6 bases to trimming and J lost 1 base; unmatched junction nucleotides: 10. CDR3 size: 16 residues. DNA of the CDR3: TGTGCCATCAGCAAACCAACAGGGGGAGAGAACACTGAAGCTTTCTTT. It is translated as CAISKPTGGENTEAFF.

V usage is TRBV25-1 and J usage is TRBJ2-5; 8 nucleotides match TRBD2. The V segment lost 9 bases and the J segment 5 bases; nucleotides outside the gene matches: 14. The germline V gene has CDR1 MGHDK and CDR2 SYGVNS. CDR3 length: 15 amino acids. The CDR3 protein is CASTQPGLGVETQYF. The CDR3 region has the DNA TGTGCCAGTACTCAGCCGGGACTAGGGGTGGAGACCCAGTACTTC.

This clone turned up a few times. The chain couples TRBV30 to TRBJ2-3; 7 bases align to TRBD1. CDR1 is GTSNPN and CDR2 is SVGIG in the germline V gene (reference sequence). V was pared by 2 bases and J by 6 bases, with 8 bases of the junction left unmatched. This CDR3 is 14 amino acids long. CDR3 residues: CAWSSTGFSDTQYF. CDR3 nucleotides: TGTGCCTGGAGTTCGACAGGGTTTTCCGATACGCAGTATTTT.

This chain links TRBV30 with TRBJ2-5; possibly TRBD1 for D (5 bases). There are 16 residues in the CDR3. Trimming left V 2 bases short and J 5 bases short, with 21 bases between. Germline CDR1 GTSNPN, CDR2 SVGIG (reference sequence). As DNA, the CDR3 is TGTGCCTGGAGTCGAGTACAGGCGCTAGTCAGGGAGACCCAGTACTTC. Protein: CAWSRVQALVRETQYF. Looking up the rest from reference TRBV30 and TRBJ2-5 gives the full variable domain: SQTIHQWPATLVQPVGSPLSLECTVEGTSNPNLYWYRQAAGRGLQLLFYSVGIGQISSEVPQNLSASRPQDRQFILSSKKLLLSDSGFYLCAWSRVQALVRETQYFGPGTRLLVL.

The chain uses TRBV4-3 and TRBJ2-7; tentatively, D is TRBD1 (6 bases). The CDR3 is 18 residues long. V was cut by 0 bases and J by 0 bases, with 18 bases left in between. CDR1 and CDR2 (germline): LGHNA, YSLEER. The chain's CDR3 is CASSQDLRGQPSSYEQYF. CDR3 sequence (DNA): TGCGCCAGCAGCCAAGATCTCAGGGGACAACCTTCCTCCTACGAGCAGTACTTC.

The V gene is TRBV5-4, the J gene TRBJ2-1, with 7 bases fitting TRBD2. The ends lost 3 bases at V and 0 bases at J; junction bases unmatched: 6. CDR3 size: 16 residues. Germline loops: CDR1 SGHNT, CDR2 YYREEE (reference sequence). CDR3 DNA: TGTGCCAGCAGCTGGGGGGTAGCGGGCTCCTACAATGAGCAGTTCTTC. Amino acids: CASSWGVAGSYNEQFF.

V usage is TRBV5-1 and J usage is TRBJ1-1; 7 nucleotides align to TRBD1. Germline V gives CDR1 SGHRS, CDR2 YFSETQ. The J segment lost 4 bases and the V segment lost 0 bases, leaving 6 bases of the junction unmatched. The CDR3 has 15 residues. The CDR3 sequence is CASSLEAQGTTEAFF. CDR3 nucleotide sequence: TGCGCCAGCAGCTTGGAGGCACAGGGGACCACTGAAGCTTTCTTT.

The chain links TRBV5-1 to TRBJ2-7, with 7 bases that match TRBD2. The CDR3 runs to 16 residues. Germline-derived CDR1 and CDR2 are SGHRS and YFSETQ. The J segment lost 6 bases and the V segment lost 5 bases, leaving 17 bases of the junction unmatched. CDR3 amino acids: CASRESPAGVGREQYF. CDR3 in DNA: TGCGCCAGCAGGGAGTCACCTGCGGGAGTAGGTCGCGAGCAGTACTTC. Full variable domain (outside the CDR3, taken from reference TRBV5-1 and TRBJ2-7): KAGVTQTPRYLIKTRGQQVTLSCSPISGHRSVSWYQQTPGQGLQFLFEYFSETQRNKGNFPGRFSGRQFSNSRSEMNVSTLELGDSALYLCASRESPAGVGREQYFGPGTRLTVT.

The genes are TRBV7-9 and TRBJ2-1; the match to TRBD2 covers 13 bases. The germline CDR1 and CDR2 sequences are SEHNR and FQNEAQ (reference sequence). The ends lost 3 bases at V and 7 bases at J; junction bases unmatched: 0. CDR3 length equals 14 residues. The CDR3 nucleotides are TGTGCCAGCAGCTTGGGACTAGCGGGAAATGAGCAGTTCTTC. It specifies CASSLGLAGNEQFF.

The V call is TRBV13, the J call TRBJ2-5; D remains unclear. The germline V gene encodes CDR1 PRHDT and CDR2 FYEKMQ (reference sequence). V lost 6 bases to trimming and J lost 7 bases, with 15 bases between them. There are 13 residues in the CDR3. CDR3 sequence: CASSNGPLGTQYF. CDR3 DNA sequence: TGTGCCAGCAGTAATGGGCCCCTCGGGACCCAGTACTTC. Filled out from reference TRBV13 and TRBJ2-5, the complete variable domain reads AAGVIQSPRHLIKEKRETATLKCYPIPRHDTVYWYQQGPGQDPQFLISFYEKMQSDKGSIPDRFSAQQFSDYHSELNMSSLELGDSALYFCASSNGPLGTQYFGPGTRLLVL.

V is TRBV29-1 and J is TRBJ2-7; TRBD2 matches 13 bases. The ends lost 6 bases at V and 6 bases at J; junction bases unmatched: 11. Germline V gene sequence: CDR1 SQVTM, CDR2 ANQGSEA. The CDR3 length is 15 residues. CDR3: CSVKILAGGPGEQYF. The CDR3 DNA is TGCAGCGTCAAAATACTAGCGGGAGGGCCAGGCGAGCAGTACTTC.

The rearrangement joins TRBV18 to TRBJ2-1; D unclear. V dropped 2 bases and J dropped 5 bases, with 4 bases sitting between them. This CDR3 has 12 residues. CDR1 and CDR2 from the germline V gene are KGHSH and LQKENI. The chain's CDR3 is CASSPYNNEQFF. The CDR3 DNA reads TGTGCCAGCTCACCATATAACAATGAGCAGTTCTTC. The entire variable domain, with the rest obtained from reference TRBV18 and TRBJ2-1, is as follows: NAGVMQNPRHLVRRRGQEARLRCSPMKGHSHVYWYRQLPEEGLKFMVYLQKENIIDESGMPKERFSAEFPKEGPSILRIQQVVRGDSAAYFCASSPYNNEQFFGPGTRLTVL.

The chain combines TRBV5-8 with TRBJ2-5, with no clear D. This CDR3 is built from 12 residues. The germline V gene encodes CDR1 SGHTS and CDR2 YDEGEE. V was trimmed by 0 bases and J by 4 bases, leaving 4 bases between them. CDR3 nucleotide sequence: TGTGCCAGCAGCTTGGATAGAGAGACCCAGTACTTC. Its translation: CASSLDRETQYF. The whole variable domain, remainder taken from reference TRBV5-8 and TRBJ2-5, is EAGVTQSPTHLIKTRGQQATLRCSPISGHTSVYWYQQALGLGLQFLLWYDEGEERNRGNFPPRFSGRQFPNYSSELNVNALELEDSALYLCASSLDRETQYFGPGTRLLVL.

This clone was counted a few times. The rearrangement uses TRBV7-2 and TRBJ2-7, with 10 bases aligning to TRBD1. Germline lookup yields CDR1 SGHTA and CDR2 FQGNSA. Trimming cost V 5 bases and J 2 bases; bases outside gene matches: 6. The CDR3 sequence is 15 residues long. The CDR3 DNA follows: TGTGCCAGCAGCCCACAGACAGGGGGCACCTACGAGCAGTACTTC. Translation: CASSPQTGGTYEQYF.

This clone was seen more than once but under ten times. The CDR3 protein is CASSGDRHHLLV. The CDR3 nucleotides read TGTGCCAGCAGTGGGGACAGGCACCATCTCCTAGTC. This sequence joins TRBV6-1 and TRBJ2-7; 8 positions agree with TRBD1. The CDR3 totals 12 residues. CDR1 MNHNS and CDR2 SASEGT come from the germline V gene.

This clone was counted a few times. The chain employs TRBV29-1 and TRBJ2-3; possible D gene TRBD1, 6 bases. Germline CDR1 reads SQVTM; CDR2 reads ANQGSEA. V lost 6 bases and J 0 bases, leaving 13 bases between the germline ends. The length of the CDR3 is 14 residues. For the CDR3, the DNA is TGCAGCGTGGACAGCCTACTAAGCACAGATACGCAGTATTTT. Its translation: CSVDSLLSTDTQYF.

This clone has a handful of counts. The chain recombines TRBV4-2 with TRBJ2-5, with 7 bases aligning to TRBD2. V shed 1 base and J 5 bases; nucleotides not matched to a gene: 13. Germline V gives CDR1 LGHNA, CDR2 YNFKEQ. This CDR3 spans 17 amino acids. CDR3 in amino acids: CASSQVRAGVMEETQYF. CDR3 DNA: TGTGCCAGCAGCCAAGTTAGGGCGGGAGTTATGGAGGAGACCCAGTACTTC.

This sequence joins TRBV28 and TRBJ2-3; 7 bases are a match to TRBD1. The trim removed 6 bases at V and 1 base at J, leaving 10 bases unmatched. Germline lookup yields CDR1 MDHEN and CDR2 SYDVKM. This CDR3 spans 16 amino acids. The CDR3 nucleotides are TGTGCCAGCAGGCACTCGACAGGGCTTGGCACAGATACGCAGTATTTT. Amino acid sequence: CASRHSTGLGTDTQYF. The full variable domain, completed using reference TRBV28 and TRBJ2-3, is DVKVTQSSRYLVKRTGEKVFLECVQDMDHENMFWYRQDPGLGLRLIYFSYDVKMKEKGDIPEGYSVSREKKERFSLILESASTNQTSMYLCASRHSTGLGTDTQYFGPGTRLTVL.

This clone has only a few counts. V gene TRBV7-9 combines with J gene TRBJ2-1; maybe TRBD1 (5 bases). The germline CDR1 and CDR2 sequences are SEHNR and FQNEAQ (reference sequence). CDR3 length: 15 amino acids. Trimming removed 4 bases at V and 9 bases at J, with 19 bases between. As DNA, the CDR3 is TGTGCCAGCAGCTCCTACAGGCTCCGTCGAGGTGAGCAGTTCTTC. Its protein product is CASSSYRLRRGEQFF.

This clone was seen more than once but under ten times. The chain uses TRBV28 and TRBJ1-2, with TRBD1 identical over 9 bases. This CDR3 is 15 amino acids long. In germline, CDR1 is MDHEN, CDR2 SYDVKM. The ends lost 6 bases at V and 4 bases at J; junction bases unmatched: 9. The CDR3 bases are TGTGCCAGCAGCCTCGGGACAGGGCGGACCTATGGCTACACCTTC. As protein: CASSLGTGRTYGYTF.

This clone was observed a few times. V usage is TRBV7-2 and J usage is TRBJ2-7; 12 bases agree with TRBD2. V was clipped by 4 bases and J by 5 bases; unmatched bases: 9. The CDR3 has 16 amino acids. Germline V CDR1 and CDR2: SGHTA, FQGNSA. CDR3 nucleotide sequence: TGTGCCAGCAGCTCCCAAGGACTAGCGGGACTTAACGAGCAGTACTTC. This gives the protein CASSSQGLAGLNEQYF.